The clone carrying this TCR beta chain has more than one count but fewer than ten. Its antigen is currently unknown. V gave up 0 bases and J gave up 0 bases, with 12 bases separating them. Per the germline V gene, CDR1 is DFQATT and CDR2 is SNEGSKA (reference sequence). The CDR3 has 16 residues. Researchers used 5'RACE with constant-segment primers to make TCR alpha and TCR beta cDNA libraries that carry sample barcodes and UMIs. TCRdb redid the calling of the 5' RACE reads with MiXCR, one entry per CDR3 protein. The table lists 140,000 to 150,000 distinct CDR3 sequences, around 25% of them singletons. This sample was included in a study of T-cell memory formation after mild COVID-19. Study-level background: Largely, the TCR clusters proved donor specific.

Overall study results and limits: There were some responding clones in pre-infection memory, which suggested that cross-reactive memory had joined. Among contracting clones, CD4+ were mainly CM/EM and CD8+ enriched in EMRA.

Sequencing input: PBMCs or a T cell subset sorted from them (not recorded which). The sequence came from an adult woman who had mild COVID-19 (a few samples of this study predate the infection). Cell type and time point are not known. The rearrangement joins TRBV20-1 to TRBJ2-1, with a weak D call TRBD2 (5 bases). In DNA, the CDR3 is TGCAGTGCTAGAGATAGTGTGGGGAGCTCCTACAATGAGCAGTTCTTC. This translates into CSARDSVGSSYNEQFF.